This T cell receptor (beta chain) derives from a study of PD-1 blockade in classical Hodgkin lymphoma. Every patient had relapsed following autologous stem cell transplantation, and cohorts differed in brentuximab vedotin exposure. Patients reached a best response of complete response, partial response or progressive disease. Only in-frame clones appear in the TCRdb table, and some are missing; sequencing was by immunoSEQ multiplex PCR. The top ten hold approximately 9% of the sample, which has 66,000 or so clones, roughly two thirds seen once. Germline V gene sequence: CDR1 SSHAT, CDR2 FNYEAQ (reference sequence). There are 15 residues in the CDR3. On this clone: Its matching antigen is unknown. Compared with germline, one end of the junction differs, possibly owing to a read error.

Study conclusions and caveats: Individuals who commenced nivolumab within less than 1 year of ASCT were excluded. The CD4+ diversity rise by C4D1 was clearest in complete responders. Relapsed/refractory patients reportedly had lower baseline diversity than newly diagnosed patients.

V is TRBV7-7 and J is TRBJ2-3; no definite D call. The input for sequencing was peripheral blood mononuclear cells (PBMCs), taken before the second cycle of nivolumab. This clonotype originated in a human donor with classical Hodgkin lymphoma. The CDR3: CASSLTHLSTDTQYF. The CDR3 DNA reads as TGTGCTAGCAGCTTAACGCACCTTAGCACAGATACGCAGTATTTT. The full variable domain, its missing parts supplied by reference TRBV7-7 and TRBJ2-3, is GAGVSQSPRYKVTKRGQDVTLRCDPISSHATLYWYQQALGQGPEFLTYFNYEAQPDKSGLPSDRFSAERPEGSISTLTIQRTEQRDSAMYRCASSLTHLSTDTQYFGPGTRLTVL.